Listed below are T cell receptor beta chains from one sample, sequenced in a study of blood T cell repertoires in COVID-19. Repertoires were generated with immunoSEQ multiplex PCR, while TCRdb's copy carries only in-frame clones and drops some. The table lists roughly 150,000 clones, approximately 80% of them singletons. Sequencing was performed on peripheral blood. These receptors were obtained from an elderly woman with acute or convalescent COVID-19. CDR3s include the opening cysteine and the closing phenylalanine or tryptophan. Fields, in order: clone size, V gene, D gene, J gene, CDR3 DNA, CDR3 protein. The D gene is left open where the match is weak. Clone size is stated in some rows and not others, as once, few, many or a class when expanded.

>.|TRBV2|TRBD1|TRBJ1-2
TGTGCCAGCAGTTTCCGGGACAGGGGGCCTAAAGGCTACACCTTC
CASSFRDRGPKGYTF
>.|TRBV2|.|TRBJ1-2
TGTGCCAGCAGTGAAGCTGGAGCAGGCGGAGGCTTC
CASSEAGAGGGF
>.|TRBV9|.|TRBJ2-7
TGTGCCAGCAGCGTAGACGAGGGCTCCTACGAGCAGTACTTC
CASSVDEGSYEQYF
>.|TRBV6-6|.|TRBJ1-2
TGTGCCAGCAGCCGACAGGTAAACTATGGCTACACCTTC
CASSRQVNYGYTF
>.|TRBV21-1|.|TRBJ1-2
TGTGCCAGCGAGCAAGTGCGACAGGGTGTAACTAACTATGGCTACACCTTC
CASEQVRQGVTNYGYTF
>.|TRBV13|TRBD1|TRBJ1-1
TGTGCCAGCAGCCGGGACAGGGGGTATGGTGGCACTGAAGCTTTCTTT
CASSRDRGYGGTEAFF
>.|TRBV5-8|.|TRBJ2-1
TGTGCCAGCAGCTTGGGTGGGGCCTCCTACAATGAGCAGTTCTTC
CASSLGGASYNEQFF
>few|TRBV7-8|.|TRBJ1-2
TGTGCCAGCAGCTTCCTCAGGGAGGGCTATGGCTACACCTTC
CASSFLREGYGYTF
>.|TRBV3-1/TRBV3-2|.|TRBJ1-1
TGTGCCAGCAGCCAAGGACGGGTTGAAGCTTTCTTT
CASSQGRVEAFF
>.|TRBV24-1|.|TRBJ1-5
TGTGCCACCACCTTCGGGCCCCAGCATTTT
CATTFGPQHF
>.|TRBV27|TRBD2|TRBJ2-5
TGTGCCAGCAGTTTAGCGGGGGACGGGGAGACCCAGTACTTC
CASSLAGDGETQYF
>.|TRBV10-3|.|TRBJ2-1
TGTGCCACTAGGGGCCTTTACAATGAGCAGTTCTTC
CATRGLYNEQFF
>few|TRBV5-6|TRBD1|TRBJ1-2
TGTGCCAGCAGCCCCGAATTTGGGACAGCTACCTATGGCTACACCTTC
CASSPEFGTATYGYTF
>.|TRBV5-4|TRBD2|TRBJ2-1
TGTGCCAGCAGGTTCGGGCTAGCGGGATTCGGGGACAATGAGCAGTTCTTC
CASRFGLAGFGDNEQFF
>few|TRBV7-2|TRBD2|TRBJ2-1
TGTGCCAGCAGCTTGACTAGCGGCCCGTATCAGGAGCAGTTCTTC
CASSLTSGPYQEQFF
>.|TRBV10-3|.|TRBJ1-5
TGTGCCATCAGTACAGCTAGCAATCAGCCCCAGCATTTT
CAISTASNQPQHF
>.|TRBV9|.|TRBJ1-1
TGTGCCAGCAGCTTCTCCAGGGAAATGAACACTGAAGCTTTCTTT
CASSFSREMNTEAFF
>.|TRBV30|.|TRBJ2-1
TGTGCCTGGAGCCCCCTGAGAAATGAGCAGTTCTTC
CAWSPLRNEQFF
>.|TRBV3-1/TRBV3-2|TRBD2|TRBJ2-7
TGTGCCAGCAGCCCGGGACTAGCGGCCTCCTACGAGCAGTACTTC
CASSPGLAASYEQYF
>once|TRBV27|TRBD2|TRBJ2-2
TGTGCCAGCAGTTTATACCTCCTTGATTCTCCCGGGACTACAAACACCGGGGAGCTGTTTTTT
CASSLYLLDSPGTTNTGELFF
>.|TRBV6-2/TRBV6-3|.|TRBJ2-7
TGTGCCAGCAGTTACAGCGGTAGCACCTACGAGCAGTACTTC
CASSYSGSTYEQYF
>.|TRBV7-9|.|TRBJ1-5
TGTGCCAGCAGCTTAATGGCAGGGGAAAATCAGCCCCAGCATTTT
CASSLMAGENQPQHF
>once|TRBV7-2|.|TRBJ1-6
TGTGCCAGCAGCCCCACTCCCGTTAATTCACCCCTCCACTTT
CASSPTPVNSPLHF
>.|TRBV7-2|.|TRBJ2-1
TGTGCCAGCAGCGTCTTGGGGGCCGGTGTCAATGAGCAGTTCTTC
CASSVLGAGVNEQFF
>.|TRBV7-9|.|TRBJ2-7
TGTGCCAGCAGCTTAGTCGGGGAACAGTACTTC
CASSLVGEQYF
>.|TRBV3-1/TRBV3-2|.|TRBJ2-1
TGTGCCAGCAGCCAAGCTTCCGGAGTCTACAATGAGCAGTTCTTC
CASSQASGVYNEQFF
>.|TRBV18|TRBD1|TRBJ2-1
TGTGCCAGCTCACCAGGGGACAGGGCTTTAGGGAATGAGCAGTTCTTC
CASSPGDRALGNEQFF
>.|TRBV2|.|TRBJ1-4
TGTGCCAGCAGTGAAGATGGACAGCTTAATGAAAAACTGTTTTTT
CASSEDGQLNEKLFF
>once|TRBV25-1|TRBD1|TRBJ2-5
TGTGCCAGCAGACCGACAGGGCAAGAGACCCAGTACTTC
CASRPTGQETQYF
>.|TRBV28|TRBD1|TRBJ1-4
TGTGCCAGCAGTAGCCCCGCCCGGACAGGGAATGAAAAACTGTTTTTT
CASSSPARTGNEKLFF
>.|TRBV18|TRBD1|TRBJ1-5
TGTGCCAGCTCACCGGGACAGGGAGATCAGCCCCAGCATTTT
CASSPGQGDQPQHF
>.|TRBV10-1|.|TRBJ2-4
TGCGCCAGCAGTGAAGGATCGGAGGGCAAAAACATTCAGTACTTC
CASSEGSEGKNIQYF
>.|TRBV27|.|TRBJ1-2
TGTGCCAGCAGTGGACAGAACTATGGCTACACCTTC
CASSGQNYGYTF
>few|TRBV27|.|TRBJ1-2
TGTGCCAGCAGACCAACCGGGACTAACTATGGCTACACCTTC
CASRPTGTNYGYTF
>.|TRBV9|.|TRBJ1-6
TGTGCCAGCAGCGTAGCACAGAATAATTCACCCCTCCACTTT
CASSVAQNNSPLHF
>.|TRBV5-1|.|TRBJ2-7
TGCGCCAGCAGGCCTGACGCGGGGAGGAGTCCGTACGAGCAGTACTTC
CASRPDAGRSPYEQYF
>.|TRBV30|.|TRBJ1-1
TGTGCCTGGAGTGTACGACAAAGCAACAGACCACGCGCTGAAGCTTTCTTT
CAWSVRQSNRPRAEAFF
>.|TRBV4-1|TRBD1|TRBJ1-1
TGCGCCAGCAGCCTCCGGACAGGGGAGAACACTGAAGCTTTCTTT
CASSLRTGENTEAFF
>.|TRBV27|.|TRBJ2-5
TGTGCCAGCAGTTTTCCTGGTCAGGGAGGGACCCAGTACTTC
CASSFPGQGGTQYF
>.|TRBV5-4|TRBD1|TRBJ2-7
TGTGCCAGCAGCTTGACAGGGGGGAAGGAGCAGTACTTC
CASSLTGGKEQYF
>.|TRBV3-1/TRBV3-2|TRBD2|TRBJ2-7
TGTGCCAGCAGCCAAGGGGGTAGCGGGGGCGAAGAGCAGTACTTC
CASSQGGSGGEEQYF